The sequence of this T cell receptor beta chain was determined in a study of post-analysis software for immune sequencing data. Across the whole study: Both relapsing-remitting and secondary progressive multiple sclerosis featured among the disease courses, as did progressive-relapsing multiple sclerosis. Study outcomes and limitations: Significantly decreased normalized Chao1 diversity was recorded for multiple sclerosis patients relative to controls. F measure showed strong co-clustering of same-batch samples.

This clonotype was observed many times. Its antigen is unidentified. Unique molecular identifiers featured in each of the TCR beta cDNA libraries. When about 0.85 to 11 million T cells were used, they gave 500,000 or so cDNA molecules. TCRdb ran MiXCR on the PCR reads and lists one entry per CDR3 protein. The repertoire consists of about 770,000 distinct CDR3 sequences, with roughly 46% occurring once and the leading ten covering approximately 5%. The material sequenced was blood. This sequence originates from a girl between 5 and 17 years old with multiple sclerosis.

The CDR3 nucleotides are TGCGCCAGCAGCGGAGGACAGGGCCAAGAGACCCAGTACTTC. Amino acids: CASSGGQGQETQYF. The genes are TRBV5-1 and TRBJ2-5; 8 bases are shared with TRBD1. The CDR3 has 14 residues. Germline V gene sequence: CDR1 SGHRS, CDR2 YFSETQ. The ends lost 4 bases at V and 1 base at J; junction bases unmatched: 3.